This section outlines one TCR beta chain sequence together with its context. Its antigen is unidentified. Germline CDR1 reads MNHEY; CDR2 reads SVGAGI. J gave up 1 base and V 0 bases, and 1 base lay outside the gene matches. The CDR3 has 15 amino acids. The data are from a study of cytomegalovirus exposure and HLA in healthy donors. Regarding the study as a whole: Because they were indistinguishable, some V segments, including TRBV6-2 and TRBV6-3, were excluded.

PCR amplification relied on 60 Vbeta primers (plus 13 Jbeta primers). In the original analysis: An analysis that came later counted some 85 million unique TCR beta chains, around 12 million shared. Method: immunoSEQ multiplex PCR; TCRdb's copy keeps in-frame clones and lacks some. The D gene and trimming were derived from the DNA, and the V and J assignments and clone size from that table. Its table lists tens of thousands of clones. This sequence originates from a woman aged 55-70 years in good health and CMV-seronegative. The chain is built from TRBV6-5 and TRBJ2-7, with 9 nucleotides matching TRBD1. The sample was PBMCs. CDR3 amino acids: CASSYSGTGSYEQYF. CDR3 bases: TGTGCCAGCAGTTACTCCGGGACAGGGTCCTACGAGCAGTACTTC.